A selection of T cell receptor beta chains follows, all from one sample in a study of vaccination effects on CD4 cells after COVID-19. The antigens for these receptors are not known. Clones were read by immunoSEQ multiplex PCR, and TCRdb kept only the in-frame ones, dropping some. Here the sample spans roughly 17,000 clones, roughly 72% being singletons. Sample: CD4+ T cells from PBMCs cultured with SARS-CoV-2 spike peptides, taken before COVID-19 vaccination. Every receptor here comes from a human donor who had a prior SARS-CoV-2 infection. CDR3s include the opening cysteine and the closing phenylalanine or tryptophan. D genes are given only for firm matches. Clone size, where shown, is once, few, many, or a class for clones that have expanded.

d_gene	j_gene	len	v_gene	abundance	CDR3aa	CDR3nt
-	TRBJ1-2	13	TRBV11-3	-	CASSPDLNYGYTF	TGTGCCAGCAGCCCCGACCTTAACTATGGCTACACCTTC
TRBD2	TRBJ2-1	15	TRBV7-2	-	CASSLDSGGYNEQFF	TGTGCCAGCAGCTTAGACAGCGGGGGCTACAATGAGCAGTTCTTC
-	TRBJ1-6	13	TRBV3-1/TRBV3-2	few	CASRIDGDSPLHF	TGTGCCAGCAGGATCGACGGAGATTCACCCCTCCACTTT
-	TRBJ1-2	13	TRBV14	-	CASSTLVNYGYTF	TGTGCCAGCAGCACTCTAGTTAACTATGGCTACACCTTC
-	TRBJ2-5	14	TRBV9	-	CASSVAGYQETQYF	TGTGCCAGCAGCGTAGCAGGGTACCAAGAGACCCAGTACTTC
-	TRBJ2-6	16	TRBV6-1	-	CASSGRARSGANVLTF	TGTGCCAGCAGTGGGAGGGCTCGCTCTGGGGCCAACGTCCTGACTTTC
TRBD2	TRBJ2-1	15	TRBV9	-	CASSVGLAGVGEQFF	TGTGCCAGCAGCGTAGGGCTAGCGGGAGTAGGTGAGCAGTTCTTC
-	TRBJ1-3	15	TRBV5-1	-	CASSLDHYSGNTIYF	TGCGCCAGCAGCTTGGACCACTACTCTGGAAACACCATATATTTT
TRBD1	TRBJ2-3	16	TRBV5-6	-	CASSFTTGGVTDTQYF	TGTGCCAGCAGCTTCACAACAGGGGGTGTCACAGATACGCAGTATTTT
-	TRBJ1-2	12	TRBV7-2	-	CASSFHDYGYTF	TGTGCCAGCAGCTTTCACGACTATGGCTACACCTTC
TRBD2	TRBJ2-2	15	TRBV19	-	CASTPSGRASGELFF	TGTGCCAGTACCCCTAGCGGGAGGGCGTCGGGGGAGCTGTTTTTT
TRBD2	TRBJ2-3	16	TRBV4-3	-	CASSRILAGGGDTQYF	TGCGCCAGCAGCCGAATTCTAGCGGGAGGCGGAGATACGCAGTATTTT
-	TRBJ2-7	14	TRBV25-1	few	CASSEFYRDHEQYF	TGTGCCAGCAGTGAATTTTACAGGGACCACGAGCAGTACTTC
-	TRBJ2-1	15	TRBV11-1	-	CASSLDRDFYNEQFF	TGTGCCAGCAGCTTAGATCGGGACTTCTACAATGAGCAGTTCTTC
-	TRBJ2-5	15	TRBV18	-	CASSPSTVVQETQYF	TGTGCCAGCTCACCATCGACAGTCGTTCAAGAGACCCAGTACTTC
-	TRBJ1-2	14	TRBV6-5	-	CASSYYREMGGYTF	TGTGCCAGCAGTTACTACAGGGAGATGGGGGGCTACACCTTC
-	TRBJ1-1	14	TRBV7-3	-	CASSRGGEYTEAFF	TGTGCCAGCAGCCGGGGGGGGGAATACACTGAAGCTTTCTTT
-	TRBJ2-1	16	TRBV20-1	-	CSASTTLRGLYNEQFF	TGCAGTGCTAGTACAACTTTGCGGGGGCTATACAATGAGCAGTTCTTC
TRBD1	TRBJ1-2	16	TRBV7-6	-	CASSLGTGTGAGGYTF	TGTGCCAGCAGCTTAGGGACCGGGACAGGGGCGGGCGGCTACACCTTC
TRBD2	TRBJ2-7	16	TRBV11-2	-	CASSFRTSGSIGEQYF	TGTGCCAGCAGCTTCCGGACTAGCGGATCAATTGGGGAGCAGTACTTC
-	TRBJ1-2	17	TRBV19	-	CAAAPHRWQGLRYGYTF	TGTGCCGCGGCCCCCCATAGATGGCAGGGTTTGCGGTATGGCTACACCTTC
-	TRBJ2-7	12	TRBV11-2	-	CASSLVESEQYF	TGTGCCAGCAGCTTGGTAGAATCCGAGCAGTACTTC
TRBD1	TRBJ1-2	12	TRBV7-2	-	CASTTDRVGYTF	TGTGCCAGCACCACGGACAGGGTAGGCTACACCTTC
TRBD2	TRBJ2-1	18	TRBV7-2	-	CASSLTPGLAGVYNEQFF	TGTGCCAGCAGCTTAACACCGGGACTAGCGGGGGTCTACAATGAGCAGTTCTTC
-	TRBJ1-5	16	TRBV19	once	CASSISTRYSNQPQHF	TGTGCCAGTAGTATCTCAACCCGTTATAGCAATCAGCCCCAGCATTTT
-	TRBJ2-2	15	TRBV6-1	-	CASSEMVHSAGELFF	TGTGCCAGCAGTGAAATGGTCCACAGCGCCGGGGAGCTGTTTTTT
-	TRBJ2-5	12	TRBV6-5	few	CASGRRQETQYF	TGTGCCAGCGGGCGGCGACAAGAGACCCAGTACTTC
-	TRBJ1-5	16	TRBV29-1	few	CSVESLGRDALQPQHF	TGCAGCGTTGAATCCCTGGGCAGGGACGCTCTGCAGCCCCAGCATTTT
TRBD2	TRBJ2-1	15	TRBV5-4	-	CASSFVSSGRSEQFF	TGTGCCAGCAGCTTCGTGAGTAGCGGGAGGTCTGAGCAGTTCTTC
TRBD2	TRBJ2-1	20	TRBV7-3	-	CASSHVPGASGRSGYNEQFF	TGTGCCAGCAGCCACGTACCCGGCGCTAGCGGGAGGTCGGGGTACAATGAGCAGTTCTTC
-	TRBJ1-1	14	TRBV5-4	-	CASSLDSGNTEAFF	TGTGCCAGCAGCTTGGACTCAGGGAACACTGAAGCTTTCTTT
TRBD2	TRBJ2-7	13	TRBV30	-	CAWSPGGPYEQYF	TGTGCCTGGAGCCCGGGGGGGCCCTACGAGCAGTACTTC
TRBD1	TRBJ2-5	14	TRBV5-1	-	CASSSTGGQETQYF	TGCGCCAGCAGCAGTACAGGGGGCCAAGAGACCCAGTACTTC
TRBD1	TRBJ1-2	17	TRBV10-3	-	CAISESMETGQDYGYTF	TGTGCCATCAGTGAGTCGATGGAGACAGGGCAGGACTATGGCTACACCTTC
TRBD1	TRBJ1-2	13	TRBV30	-	CAWGGQGSAVYTF	TGTGCCTGGGGGGGACAGGGTTCGGCAGTCTACACCTTC
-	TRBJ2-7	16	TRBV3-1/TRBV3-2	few	CASSQDLGQLTYEQYF	TGTGCCAGCAGCCAAGATCTTGGACAGCTGACCTACGAGCAGTACTTC
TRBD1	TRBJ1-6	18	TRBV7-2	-	CASSFYGQGSSYNSPLHF	TGTGCCAGCAGCTTTTATGGACAGGGGAGCTCCTATAATTCACCCCTCCACTTT
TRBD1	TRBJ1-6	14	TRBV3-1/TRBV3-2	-	CASSPGQLSSPLHF	TGTGCCAGCAGCCCGGGACAGTTGAGTTCACCCCTCCACTTT
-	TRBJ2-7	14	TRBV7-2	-	CASSPGTTNYEQYF	TGTGCCAGCAGCCCCGGGACAACGAACTACGAGCAGTACTTC
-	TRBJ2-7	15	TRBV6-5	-	CASTPTGTATYEQYF	TGTGCCAGCACCCCTACCGGGACTGCGACCTACGAGCAGTACTTC
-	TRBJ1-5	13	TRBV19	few	CASSMDFIQPQHF	TGTGCCAGTAGTATGGATTTCATCCAGCCCCAGCATTTT
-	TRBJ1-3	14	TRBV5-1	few	CASSLGPSGNTIYF	TGCGCCAGCAGCTTGGGTCCTTCTGGAAACACCATATATTTT
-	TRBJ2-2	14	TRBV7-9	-	CASSLAANTGELFF	TGTGCCAGCAGCTTAGCGGCGAACACCGGGGAGCTGTTTTTT
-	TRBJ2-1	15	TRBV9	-	CASSVAWQGGNEQFF	TGTGCCAGCAGCGTAGCTTGGCAGGGGGGAAATGAGCAGTTCTTC
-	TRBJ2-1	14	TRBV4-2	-	CASSQERSYNEQFF	TGTGCCAGCAGCCAAGAACGAAGCTACAATGAGCAGTTCTTC
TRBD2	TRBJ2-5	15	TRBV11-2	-	CASSHGLAGKETQYF	TGTGCCAGCAGCCATGGACTAGCGGGAAAAGAGACCCAGTACTTC
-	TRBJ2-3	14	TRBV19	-	CASSIGGAADTQYF	TGTGCCAGTAGTATAGGAGGGGCAGCGGATACGCAGTATTTT